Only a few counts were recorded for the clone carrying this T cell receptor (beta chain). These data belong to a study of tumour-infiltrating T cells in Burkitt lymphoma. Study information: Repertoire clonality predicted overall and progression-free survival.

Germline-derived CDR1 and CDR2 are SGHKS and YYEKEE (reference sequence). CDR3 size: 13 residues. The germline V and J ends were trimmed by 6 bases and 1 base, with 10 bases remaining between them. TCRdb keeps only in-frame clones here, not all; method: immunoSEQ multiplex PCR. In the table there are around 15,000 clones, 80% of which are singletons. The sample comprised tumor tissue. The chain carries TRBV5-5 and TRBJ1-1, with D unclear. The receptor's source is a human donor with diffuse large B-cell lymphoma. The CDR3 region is CASISLGNTEAFF. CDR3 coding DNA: TGTGCCAGCATCTCATTAGGGAACACTGAAGCTTTCTTT. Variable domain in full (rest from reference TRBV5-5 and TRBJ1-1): DAGVTQSPTHLIKTRGQQVTLRCSPISGHKSVSWYQQVLGQGPQFIFQYYEKEERGRGNFPDRFSARQFPNYSSELNVNALLLGDSALYLCASISLGNTEAFFGQGTRLTVV.